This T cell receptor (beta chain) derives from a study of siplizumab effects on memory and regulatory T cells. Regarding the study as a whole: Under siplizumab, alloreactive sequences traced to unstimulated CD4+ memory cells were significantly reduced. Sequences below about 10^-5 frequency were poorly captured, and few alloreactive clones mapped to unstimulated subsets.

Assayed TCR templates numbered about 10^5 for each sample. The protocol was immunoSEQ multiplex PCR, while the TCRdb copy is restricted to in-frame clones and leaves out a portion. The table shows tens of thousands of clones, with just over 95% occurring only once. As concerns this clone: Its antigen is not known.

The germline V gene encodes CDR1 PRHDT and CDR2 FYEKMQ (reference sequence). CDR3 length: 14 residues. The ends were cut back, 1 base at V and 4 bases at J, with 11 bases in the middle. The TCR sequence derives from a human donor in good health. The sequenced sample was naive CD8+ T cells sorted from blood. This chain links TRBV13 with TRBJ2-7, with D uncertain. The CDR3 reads CASSLEGGAYEQYF. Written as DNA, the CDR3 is TGTGCCAGCAGCTTAGAGGGTGGTGCGTACGAGCAGTACTTC.